Included here is one T cell receptor (beta chain) sequence, with context. Its antigen is currently unknown. The read halts 3 residues ahead of the CDR3 end, with the missing end drawn from the germline J gene. Looked up from germline, CDR1 is GTSNPN and CDR2 is SVGIG (reference sequence). CDR3 size: 14 residues. The data derive from a study of T cells in women clearing cervical HPV infection. Study-wide results and limits: Repertoire richness, not evenness, was significantly elevated in CIN3+ cases versus controls.

Profiled with immunoSEQ multiplex PCR; TCRdb holds only in-frame clones, not every one. This sample's table reports 25,000 to 35,000 clones. Each participant carried one incident cervical HPV16 infection only. The sequence was collected from a woman between 18 and 75 years old with a cervical HPV16 infection that either progressed to CIN3+ or cleared (not recorded which). Sequencing was performed on blood buffy coat. The chain employs TRBV30 and TRBJ1-4; D perhaps matches TRBD1 (6 bases). CDR3 protein: CAWSGGGGGTPLFF. CDR3 DNA (partial): TGTGCCTGGAGTGGTGGAGGGGGGGGAACACCA.